One sample yielded the 16 T cell receptor beta chains listed below, sequenced in a study of PD-1 blockade in classical Hodgkin lymphoma. Assay: immunoSEQ multiplex PCR; the TCRdb copy retains only in-frame clones and omits some. The sample contains approximately 30,000 clones, approximately 72% of which appear only once. Time point given: cycle 4 day 1 (C4D1), after less than 7 weeks of nivolumab. Each and every patient relapsed after autologous stem cell transplantation, and patients got differing brentuximab vedotin exposure. Material: peripheral blood mononuclear cells (PBMCs), obtained before the fourth cycle of nivolumab. All receptors come from a human donor with classical Hodgkin lymphoma.

This clone appeared a single time. This chain connects TRBV5-1 to TRBJ1-4, with 8 bases lining up with TRBD1. The CDR3 is 15 residues long. Germline values: CDR1 SGHRS, CDR2 YFSETQ. Losses at the gene ends were 0 bases for V and 7 bases for J; bases not matched to a gene: 5. The CDR3 nucleotides are TGCGCCAGCAGCTTGGGGACAGGGTCAGGTGAAAAACTGTTTTTT. Amino acid sequence: CASSLGTGSGEKLFF.

This chain uses TRBV19 with TRBJ1-1; D is perhaps TRBD1 (5 bases). This CDR3 region has 14 residues. The ends were cut back, 3 bases at V and 5 bases at J, with 13 bases in the middle. Germline CDR1 reads LNHDA; CDR2 reads SQIVND (reference sequence). The DNA of the CDR3 is TGTGCCAGTAGTATCGGGCAGGGTTGGACTGAAGCTTTCTTT. Translating it yields CASSIGQGWTEAFF.

Details on this clone: Additional DNA sequences in this sample encode the identical CDR3. The rearrangement joins TRBV30 to TRBJ2-7; the match to TRBD2 covers 7 bases. Germline CDR1 and CDR2: GTSNPN and SVGIG (reference sequence). V shed 5 bases, J shed 1 base, and the junction held 5 bases outside the gene matches. This CDR3 has 13 residues. The CDR3 DNA reads as TGTGCCTGGGGTTGGGGGGGTTCCTACGAGCAGTACTTC. Protein product: CAWGWGGSYEQYF. Full variable domain (outside the CDR3, taken from reference TRBV30 and TRBJ2-7): SQTIHQWPATLVQPVGSPLSLECTVEGTSNPNLYWYRQAAGRGLQLLFYSVGIGQISSEVPQNLSASRPQDRQFILSSKKLLLSDSGFYLCAWGWGGSYEQYFGPGTRLTVT.

The rearrangement joins TRBV28 to TRBJ1-2, with D possibly TRBD1 on 6 matching bases. Between the trimmed V and J ends, which lost 3 bases and 4 bases, there was a span of 12 bases. Germline V CDR1 and CDR2: MDHEN, SYDVKM. The CDR3 is 14 amino acids. The CDR3, as DNA: TGTGCCAGCAGTTTGGCAGGGGATCGCTATGGCTACACCTTC. Translated, it gives CASSLAGDRYGYTF.

The rearrangement joins TRBV6-6 to TRBJ1-4; 8 bases agree with TRBD1. The CDR3 loop spans 13 amino acids. V trimming: 6 bases; J trimming: 7 bases; junction bases outside the gene matches: 4. Looked up from germline, CDR1 is MNHNY and CDR2 is SVGAGI (reference sequence). CDR3 coding DNA: TGTGCCAGCAGGACAGGGGTAGTTGAAAAACTGTTTTTT. Amino acids: CASRTGVVEKLFF.

The chain has TRBV28 and TRBJ1-2; no firm D call. CDR1 and CDR2 from the germline V gene are MDHEN and SYDVKM. The CDR3 is made up of 13 amino acids. Trimming took off 5 bases at V and 4 bases at J, with 11 bases between the two ends. The CDR3 region is CASSQRAAYGYTF. CDR3 DNA sequence: TGTGCCAGCAGTCAGAGGGCAGCCTATGGCTACACCTTC.

The rearrangement uses TRBV5-4 and TRBJ1-2; no firm D call. Trimming left V 4 bases short and J 4 bases short, with 11 bases between. This CDR3 has 13 residues. Germline V gene lookup returns CDR1 SGHNT and CDR2 YYREEE (reference sequence). The CDR3 here is CASSLDGTYGYTF. CDR3 nucleotide sequence: TGTGCCAGCAGCCTAGACGGAACCTATGGCTACACCTTC.

This sequence joins TRBV28 and TRBJ2-7, with 9 bases aligning to TRBD1. Germline values: CDR1 MDHEN, CDR2 SYDVKM. The CDR3 has 14 residues. Trimming removed 5 bases from V and 6 bases from J; junction bases left unmatched: 8. The DNA for the CDR3 is TGTGCCAGCAGTCCACAGGGGGCGCCTCGCGAGCAGTACTTC. The encoded protein is CASSPQGAPREQYF.

The J gene is TRBJ2-5, the V gene TRBV5-1, with TRBD1 as a possible D gene (7 bases). V lost 6 bases and J 4 bases, leaving 16 bases between the germline ends. Germline CDR1 and CDR2: SGHRS and YFSETQ. The CDR3 length is 14 residues. The CDR3 DNA is TGCGCCAGCACCCAGGGCAGGGGGGCAGAGACCCAGTACTTC. Residues: CASTQGRGAETQYF.

This chain connects TRBV27 to TRBJ2-1, with TRBD2 matching 8 bases. The germline CDR1 and CDR2 sequences are MNHEY and SMNVEV (reference sequence). The CDR3 spans 15 residues. Losses at the gene ends were 6 bases for V and 7 bases for J; bases not matched to a gene: 11. In DNA, the CDR3 is TGTGCCAGCAGATCCTCGGGGGGGGCTTTGAATGAGCAGTTCTTC. This translates into CASRSSGGALNEQFF.

The chain has TRBV29-1 and TRBJ1-1; D not certain. The germline V gene has CDR1 SQVTM and CDR2 ANQGSEA. The CDR3 sequence is 12 residues long. The V gene lost 3 bases and the J gene lost 1 base, with 6 bases spanning the gap. The CDR3 bases are TGCAGCGTTGACCAGTGGAACACTGAAGCTTTCTTT. It encodes CSVDQWNTEAFF.

The chain has TRBV29-1 and TRBJ1-3, with TRBD1 matching 8 bases. CDR1 is SQVTM and CDR2 is ANQGSEA in the germline V gene. V lost 7 bases to trimming and J lost 2 bases; unmatched junction nucleotides: 4. The CDR3 is 13 amino acids. This CDR3 reads CSARTGTGNTIYF. The CDR3 coding sequence is TGCAGCGCAAGGACAGGGACTGGAAACACCATATATTTT.

The chain links TRBV5-1 to TRBJ2-2; maybe TRBD1 (6 bases). The CDR3 runs 16 residues. The germline gives CDR1 SGHRS, CDR2 YFSETQ. V gave up 1 base and J gave up 1 base, with 11 bases separating them. The chain's CDR3 is CASSLNTGLNTGELFF. CDR3 DNA sequence: TGCGCCAGCAGCTTGAATACAGGGCTGAACACCGGGGAGCTGTTTTTT.

This rearrangement joins TRBV28 to TRBJ2-2; D unclear. V gave up 9 bases and J gave up 1 base, with 12 bases separating them. Germline V gene lookup returns CDR1 MDHEN and CDR2 SYDVKM. This CDR3 contains 14 residues. The CDR3 spells CASNGLGNTGELFF. CDR3 nucleotide sequence: TGTGCCAGTAACGGGTTGGGGAACACCGGGGAGCTGTTTTTT.

The chain recombines TRBV15 with TRBJ1-1; TRBD1 aligns across 9 bases. The CDR3 contains 13 residues. V was pared by 3 bases and J by 7 bases, with 3 bases of the junction left unmatched. Germline lookup yields CDR1 LNHNV and CDR2 YYDKDF (reference sequence). For the CDR3, the DNA is TGTGCCACCAGCAGCCGACAGGGGGATGAAGCTTTCTTT. Residues: CATSSRQGDEAFF.

The rearrangement uses TRBV5-4 and TRBJ1-2, with D maybe TRBD1 (5 bases). Between the trimmed V and J ends, which lost 0 bases and 3 bases, there was a span of 9 bases. Germline CDR1 is SGHNT and CDR2 is YYREEE (reference sequence). The CDR3 loop spans 14 amino acids. In nucleotides, the CDR3 is TGTGCCAGCAGCTTGGATCAGGGTGACTATGGCTACACCTTC. This sequence encodes CASSLDQGDYGYTF.